This T cell receptor beta chain originates from a study of blood T cell repertoires in COVID-19. In the original analysis: Counts of nucleated cells, estimated from reference gene primer amplification, were obtained. Sequencing used immunoSEQ multiplex PCR; TCRdb keeps in-frame clones, though not all of them. Clonal size and the V and J genes are those of that table, whereas D and trimming came from the DNA. Of around 220,000 clones listed, less than 85% were seen once; the top ten hold about 7.8%. The ends were cut back, 1 base at V and 4 bases at J, with 8 bases in the middle. The CDR3 runs to 14 residues. Germline V gene lookup returns CDR1 MNHNS and CDR2 SASEGT.

The specimen was peripheral blood. V is TRBV6-1 and J is TRBJ2-1; D might be TRBD2 (6 bases). This receptor was taken from a woman over 75 with COVID-19, enrolled during active disease. CDR3 nucleotides: TGTGCCAGCAGTGAAGGACTAGTTTACAATGAGCAGTTCTTC. It yields the protein CASSEGLVYNEQFF.